Below, 8 T cell receptor beta chains from the same sample are listed, as sequenced in a study of T-cell memory formation after mild COVID-19. TCRdb analysed the 5' RACE reads with MiXCR anew, one entry per CDR3 protein. The repertoire holds 250,000 to 300,000 distinct CDR3 sequences, roughly 8% seen once, with 22% in the top ten. Material for sequencing was PBMCs or a T cell subset sorted from them (not recorded which). Source of these receptors: a man between 18 and 35 years old who had mild COVID-19 (a few samples of this study predate the infection). Cell type and time point are not known.

This clonotype was observed a few times. The chain carries TRBV4-3 and TRBJ2-7, with 7 bases fitting TRBD1. The V and J ends lost 1 base and 2 bases, in that order; junction bases with no gene match: 8. This CDR3 spans 16 amino acids. Germline V gene lookup returns CDR1 LGHNA and CDR2 YSLEER. Here the CDR3 DNA reads TGCGCCAGCAGCCAAGTAAGGGCAGGGGGAGCCTACGAGCAGTACTTC. Protein sequence: CASSQVRAGGAYEQYF.

This clonotype was counted only a few times. The V and J genes are TRBV27 and TRBJ2-5; 7 bases are a match to TRBD2. The germline gives CDR1 MNHEY, CDR2 SMNVEV (reference sequence). J gave up 4 bases and V 6 bases, and 8 bases lay outside the gene matches. This CDR3 has 14 residues. CDR3 loop: CASSSLGGVETQYF. The DNA of the CDR3 is TGTGCCAGCAGCAGTTTGGGAGGGGTAGAGACCCAGTACTTC.

The chain has TRBV11-2 and TRBJ1-1; 10 positions match TRBD1. Germline V gene lookup returns CDR1 SGHAT and CDR2 FQNNGV. This CDR3 contains 15 residues. With V trimmed by 4 bases and J by 5 bases, 7 bases remained unmatched. This CDR3 is CASSSLGQGRTEAFF. The DNA for the CDR3 is TGTGCCAGCAGCTCATTGGGACAGGGGAGAACTGAAGCTTTCTTT.

This clonotype was recorded a few times. V is TRBV12-3 or TRBV12-4 and J is TRBJ2-1, with 13 bases aligning to TRBD2. CDR3 size: 15 residues. After removal of 6 bases from V and 7 bases from J, the junction contained 6 bases not matched to a gene. The CDR3 is CASRLGLAGKNEQFF. CDR3 DNA sequence: TGTGCCAGCAGGCTGGGACTAGCGGGGAAGAATGAGCAGTTCTTC.

This clonotype was detected only a few times. A read error may produce the germline difference seen at one junction end. The chain uses TRBV2 and TRBJ2-5; 13 bases map to TRBD2. From germline, CDR1 is SNHLY and CDR2 FYNNEI. The CDR3 length is 17 residues. The CDR3 region has the DNA TGTGCCAGCAGTAAAGCTACTAGCGGGGGGGAACAAGAGACCCAGTACTTC. Amino acids: CASSKATSGGEQETQYF.

The V gene is TRBV5-4, the J gene TRBJ2-5; D may be TRBD2 (6 bases). Germline loops: CDR1 SGHNT, CDR2 YYREEE (reference sequence). The V end was cut by 3 bases, the J end by 5 bases, with 17 bases between. The CDR3 consists of 15 residues. The CDR3 protein is CASSSLTSRGETQYF. In DNA form, the CDR3 reads TGTGCCAGCAGCTCCCTGACTAGTCGGGGGGAGACCCAGTACTTC.

This chain uses TRBV7-2 with TRBJ1-1; 9 positions match TRBD1. Germline trimming cut 5 bases from V and 4 bases from J; bases unmatched to any gene: 8. The CDR3 extends over 15 amino acids. CDR1 is SGHTA, CDR2 FQGNSA, per germline. The CDR3 sequence is CASSQQGAEITEAFF. In DNA, the CDR3 is TGTGCCAGCAGCCAACAGGGGGCTGAGATCACTGAAGCTTTCTTT.

In this sample, this clonotype turned up a few times. This chain joins TRBV29-1 and TRBJ2-3; possibly TRBD2 for D (6 bases). Germline CDR1 and CDR2: SQVTM and ANQGSEA. The CDR3 sequence is 11 residues long. The V end lost 4 bases, the J end lost 5 bases, and 7 bases lay between the germline ends. This CDR3 is CSVGDLDTQYF. The CDR3 DNA follows: TGCAGCGTTGGGGACTTAGATACGCAGTATTTT.